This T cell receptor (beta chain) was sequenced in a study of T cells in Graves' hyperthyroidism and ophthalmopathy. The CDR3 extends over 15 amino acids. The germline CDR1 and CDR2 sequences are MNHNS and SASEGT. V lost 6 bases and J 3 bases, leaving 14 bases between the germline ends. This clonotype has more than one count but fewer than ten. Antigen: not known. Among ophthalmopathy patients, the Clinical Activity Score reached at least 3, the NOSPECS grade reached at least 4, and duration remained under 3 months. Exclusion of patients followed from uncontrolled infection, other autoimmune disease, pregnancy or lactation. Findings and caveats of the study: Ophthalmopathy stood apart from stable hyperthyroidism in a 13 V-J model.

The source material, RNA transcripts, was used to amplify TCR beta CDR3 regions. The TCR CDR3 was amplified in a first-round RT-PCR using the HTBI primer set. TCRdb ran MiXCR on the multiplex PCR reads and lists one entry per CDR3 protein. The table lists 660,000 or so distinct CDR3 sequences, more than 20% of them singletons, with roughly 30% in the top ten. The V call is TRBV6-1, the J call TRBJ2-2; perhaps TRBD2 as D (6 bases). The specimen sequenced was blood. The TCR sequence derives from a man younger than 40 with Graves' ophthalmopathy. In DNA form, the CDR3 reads TGTGCCAGCAGGATTCCGGGACTTGACACCGGGGAGCTGTTTTTT. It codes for CASRIPGLDTGELFF.